A single sample gave rise to the 11 T cell receptor beta chains below, sequenced in a study of shared clonotypes between healthy human individuals. Here immunoSEQ multiplex PCR was the method, and the copy in TCRdb shows in-frame clones only, minus some. The sample has 800,000 to 1,200,000 clones; 75% to 80% are singletons. Source material: memory CD4+ T cells from PBMCs. The subset was: CD45RA-negative fraction. These receptors came from a man aged 18-30 years in good health. Some clones in this sample may be carry-over from other donors' samples.

This clone came up a few times. The chain employs TRBV29-1 and TRBJ2-1, with TRBD2 identical over 14 bases. The V segment lost 6 bases and the J segment 10 bases; nucleotides outside the gene matches: 8. The CDR3 loop spans 14 amino acids. Per the germline V gene, CDR1 is SQVTM and CDR2 is ANQGSEA. Here the CDR3 reads CSVYGTSGSGEQFF. The CDR3 DNA sequence: TGCAGCGTCTATGGGACTAGCGGGAGTGGGGAGCAGTTCTTC.

This chain joins TRBV2 and TRBJ1-2; perhaps TRBD1 as D (5 bases). Germline assignment: CDR1 SNHLY and CDR2 FYNNEI. This CDR3 has 14 residues. V lost 5 bases, J lost 4 bases, and 14 bases lay in between. The CDR3 nucleotides are TGTGCCAGCAGTAACCAGGGCAGTGGCTATGGCTACACCTTC. This codes for CASSNQGSGYGYTF.

This clone was picked up many times. The V gene is TRBV11-2, the J gene TRBJ2-1, with 9 bases matching TRBD2. V gave up 4 bases and J gave up 5 bases; unmatched junction bases: 9. Germline loops: CDR1 SGHAT, CDR2 FQNNGV. The CDR3 has 16 residues. CDR3 region: CASSSFWREGNNEQFF. As DNA, the CDR3 is TGTGCCAGCAGCTCTTTCTGGCGGGAGGGGAACAATGAGCAGTTCTTC.

The chain has TRBV5-1 and TRBJ1-5, with no clear D. Germline loops: CDR1 SGHRS, CDR2 YFSETQ. Trimming pared 3 bases from V and 4 bases from J, leaving 8 bases between. The length of the CDR3 is 13 residues. The CDR3 here is CASSYAENQPQHF. The CDR3 DNA reads as TGCGCCAGCAGCTACGCCGAAAATCAGCCCCAGCATTTT.

Of note for this clone: The sample contains more than one DNA sequence encoding this CDR3. The chain combines TRBV28 with TRBJ2-3, with 15 bases matching TRBD2. This CDR3 has 15 residues. CDR1 is MDHEN and CDR2 is SYDVKM in the germline V gene. J lost 4 bases, V lost 5 bases, and 1 base had no gene match. CDR3 sequence: CASSGLAGGADTQYF. The DNA for the CDR3 is TGTGCCAGCAGTGGACTAGCGGGAGGGGCAGATACGCAGTATTTT. Full variable domain (rest looked up from reference TRBV28 and TRBJ2-3): DVKVTQSSRYLVKRTGEKVFLECVQDMDHENMFWYRQDPGLGLRLIYFSYDVKMKEKGDIPEGYSVSREKKERFSLILESASTNQTSMYLCASSGLAGGADTQYFGPGTRLTVL.

The chain links TRBV5-4 to TRBJ1-2, with 8 bases lining up with TRBD1. CDR1 SGHNT and CDR2 YYREEE come from the germline V gene (reference sequence). The CDR3 is 16 amino acids. Trimming removed 0 bases from V and 8 bases from J; junction bases left unmatched: 12. CDR3: CASSLARGQDHWGYTF. CDR3 in DNA: TGTGCCAGCAGCTTGGCCAGGGGACAGGACCATTGGGGCTACACCTTC.

The V gene is TRBV19, the J gene TRBJ1-2, with TRBD1 matching 10 bases. CDR1 is LNHDA and CDR2 is SQIVND in the germline V gene (reference sequence). CDR3 length: 13 residues. V was pared by 3 bases and J by 14 bases, with 9 bases of the junction left unmatched. The CDR3 coding sequence is TGTGCCAGTAGTATCTTCGGACAGGGGGGCCTTACCTTC. It encodes CASSIFGQGGLTF.

In its sample, this clone was seen a few times. CDR3 bases: TGCGCCAGCAAGGGCAGGGGTAATTCACCCCTCCACTTT. Amino acid sequence: CASKGRGNSPLHF. The J gene is TRBJ1-6, the V gene TRBV5-1; perhaps TRBD1 as D (6 bases). The germline V gene encodes CDR1 SGHRS and CDR2 YFSETQ. Trimming took off 6 bases at V and 6 bases at J, with 10 bases between the two ends. The CDR3 length is 13 residues.

Written as DNA, the CDR3 is TGTGCCAGCAGCAGAAGGGGTACAACTAATGAAAAACTGTTTTTT. It encodes CASSRRGTTNEKLFF. The genes are TRBV7-9 and TRBJ1-4; a weak D match, TRBD1 (5 bases). The germline CDR1 and CDR2 sequences are SEHNR and FQNEAQ (reference sequence). This CDR3 has 15 amino acids. V was pared by 5 bases and J by 0 bases, with 10 bases between. Complete variable domain (other parts from reference TRBV7-9 and TRBJ1-4): DTGVSQNPRHKITKRGQNVTFRCDPISEHNRLYWYRQTLGQGPEFLTYFQNEAQLEKSRLLSDRFSAERPKGSFSTLEIQRTEQGDSAMYLCASSRRGTTNEKLFFGSGTQLSVL.

This clone was seen only a few times. This sequence joins TRBV7-8 and TRBJ2-5; 8 bases align to TRBD2. Germline CDR1 reads SGHVS; CDR2 reads FQNEAQ. Trimming removed 5 bases from V and 5 bases from J; junction bases left unmatched: 13. This CDR3 comprises 16 residues. CDR3 DNA sequence: TGTGCCAGCAGCCCGTTTGGGAGCGGGAGCAGGGAGACCCAGTACTTC. Protein sequence: CASSPFGSGSRETQYF.

This clone has a handful of counts. The rearrangement joins TRBV10-2 to TRBJ1-5; TRBD1 might be the D (6 bases). V was clipped by 10 bases and J by 3 bases, with 13 bases between them. The CDR3 extends over 13 amino acids. Germline V CDR1 and CDR2: WSHSY, SAAADI. The CDR3 DNA follows: TGCGCCACCCTAACAGGGTTCAATCAGCCCCAGCATTTT. It codes for CATLTGFNQPQHF.